The clone carrying this T cell receptor (beta chain) was picked up many times. Its matching antigen is unknown. Per germline, CDR1 SGDLS and CDR2 YYNGEE. Losses at the gene ends were 0 bases for V and 4 bases for J; bases not matched to a gene: 8. This CDR3 has 16 residues. This sample is drawn from a study of T-cell reconstitution after alpha-beta-depleted transplantation in children. Study outcomes and limitations: When one year had passed after transplant, most T-cell counts and diversity came from newly produced T cells. As was reported, about two months after transplant, alpha-beta T cells came from several hundred expanded graft clones.

The authors prepared the TCRbeta library with unique molecular identifiers. TCRdb reprocessed the PCR reads with MiXCR, giving one entry per CDR3 protein. Of about 120,000 distinct CDR3 sequences detected, under 30% appear once; the ten largest clones hold 10%. The chain combines TRBV9 with TRBJ2-3, with 7 bases matching TRBD1. This clonotype was sampled from a male patient between 2 and 10 years old who had a stem cell transplant for chronic granulomatous disease, so the T cells may come from the graft donor. This sample comprised PBMCs, mostly from graft donor cells, obtained 180 days after TCRalphabeta/CD19-depleted stem cell transplant. The CDR3 nucleotides read TGTGCCAGCAGCGTAGTTGCAGGGGGAATGGCAGATACGCAGTATTTT. Protein sequence: CASSVVAGGMADTQYF. Full variable domain (outside the CDR3, taken from reference TRBV9 and TRBJ2-3): DSGVTQTPKHLITATGQRVTLRCSPRSGDLSVYWYQQSLDQGLQFLIQYYNGEERAKGNILERFSAQQFPDLHSELNLSSLELGDSALYFCASSVVAGGMADTQYFGPGTRLTVL.